The 5 T cell receptor beta chains below all came from one sample that was sequenced in a study of beta chain features in type 1 diabetes. The entirety of the isolated RNA underwent reverse transcription, so expressed TCRB transcripts were sequenced. Assay used: immunoSEQ multiplex PCR; TCRdb lists only in-frame clones, some missing. The repertoire includes 300,000 to 350,000 clones, approximately 8% of them detected once, and around 0.44% sits in the top ten. Sequencing used central memory CD4+ T cells from blood. These receptors were taken from a woman between 18 and 30 years old in good health.

There are a few counts of this clone. The chain joins TRBV7-2 to TRBJ2-1; D gene uncertain. V lost 1 base, J lost 5 bases, and 9 bases lay in between. The germline gives CDR1 SGHTA, CDR2 FQGNSA. The CDR3 is made up of 14 amino acids. CDR3 amino acids: CASSLVMTDNEQFF. The CDR3 coding sequence is TGTGCCAGCAGCTTAGTAATGACGGACAATGAGCAGTTCTTC.

The V and J genes are TRBV5-6 and TRBJ2-1, with D unclear. Trimming left V 5 bases short and J 4 bases short, with 19 bases between. This CDR3 comprises 16 residues. Germline V gene data show CDR1 as SGHDT and CDR2 as YYEEEE. The CDR3 reads CASRSVGEPRYNEQFF. CDR3 nucleotide sequence: TGTGCCAGCAGATCCGTCGGCGAGCCTCGATACAATGAGCAGTTCTTC.

This clone appeared a few times. The chain carries TRBV29-1 and TRBJ1-2; 7 bases line up with TRBD1. After removal of 5 bases from V and 4 bases from J, the junction contained 10 bases not matched to a gene. The CDR3 covers 14 residues. Germline assignment: CDR1 SQVTM and CDR2 ANQGSEA. The CDR3 loop is CSVLGRGLSYGYTF. For the CDR3, the DNA is TGCAGCGTTCTAGGAAGGGGGCTATCCTATGGCTACACCTTC.

The J gene is TRBJ2-3, the V gene TRBV5-6; the D gene is possibly TRBD2 (5 bases). Germline values: CDR1 SGHDT, CDR2 YYEEEE. This CDR3 has 14 amino acids. With 0 bases removed from V and 3 bases from J, the gap between germline ends came to 8 bases. The CDR3 nucleotides read TGTGCCAGCAGCTTGGCGGGGAGTACAGATACGCAGTATTTT. Translating it yields CASSLAGSTDTQYF. Full variable domain (outside the CDR3, taken from reference TRBV5-6 and TRBJ2-3): DAGVTQSPTHLIKTRGQQVTLRCSPKSGHDTVSWYQQALGQGPQFIFQYYEEEERQRGNFPDRFSGHQFPNYSSELNVNALLLGDSALYLCASSLAGSTDTQYFGPGTRLTVL.

This clone was recorded a few times. This chain joins TRBV10-3 and TRBJ1-5; TRBD1 aligns across 7 bases. Looked up from germline, CDR1 is ENHRY and CDR2 is SYGVKD. V trimming: 10 bases; J trimming: 4 bases; junction bases outside the gene matches: 10. This CDR3 region has 14 residues. The CDR3 nucleotides read TGTGCCACCGCAACCGGGACAGAAAATCAGCCCCAGCATTTT. Protein sequence: CATATGTENQPQHF.